These T cell receptor beta chains were read from a single sample in a study of cytomegalovirus exposure and HLA in healthy donors. Data came from immunoSEQ multiplex PCR; TCRdb stores just in-frame clones and leaves some out. The sample records roughly 88,000 clones, approximately 76% being singletons. Sequences were obtained from PBMCs. Source of these receptors: a young man in good health and CMV-seropositive. Each CDR3 is given with its conserved first and last residue. The order of the fields is V gene, clone size, J gene, D gene, CDR3 DNA, CDR3 protein. A D gene is named only where the DNA matches it firmly. Where a row states a size, it is once, few, many or the class of an expanded clone; other rows omit it.

TRBV7-3	-	TRBJ2-2	-	TGTGCCAGCAGCCGACCAGGGGCGCAGGACACCGGGGAGCTGTTTTTT	CASSRPGAQDTGELFF
TRBV29-1	-	TRBJ2-1	TRBD2	TGCAGCGGACTAGCGGGAGCGGGCAATGAGCAGTTCTTC	CSGLAGAGNEQFF
TRBV28	-	TRBJ2-5	TRBD2	TGTGCCAGCATCTCCCTCCTAGCGGGAGGACGTGAGACCCAGTACTTC	CASISLLAGGRETQYF
TRBV5-1	-	TRBJ2-3	TRBD1	TGCGCCAGCAGCCAGGACAGGGCAGGGGATACGCAGTATTTT	CASSQDRAGDTQYF
TRBV28	-	TRBJ2-7	TRBD1	TGTGCCAGCAGTTTACGACAGGGCAACCACGAGCAGTACTTC	CASSLRQGNHEQYF
TRBV7-2	-	TRBJ2-1	-	TGTGCCAGCAGCTTAGGGGCCCTATACAATGAGCAGTTCTTC	CASSLGALYNEQFF
TRBV5-1	-	TRBJ1-3	TRBD1	TGCGCCAGCAGCTCGAAACCCACAGGGGGCTCTGGAAACACCATATATTTT	CASSSKPTGGSGNTIYF
TRBV5-1	-	TRBJ1-1	TRBD1	TGCGCCAGCAGCTTGGAGGGGGCGCATACTGAAGCTTTCTTT	CASSLEGAHTEAFF
TRBV7-8	-	TRBJ2-5	-	TGTGCCAGCAGCTTAGCGACAGGCCTCCAAGAGACCCAGTACTTC	CASSLATGLQETQYF
TRBV28	few	TRBJ1-2	TRBD1	TGTGCCAGCAGTTTACAGGGGGGCTATGGCTACACCTTC	CASSLQGGYGYTF
TRBV10-3	-	TRBJ2-1	TRBD2	TGTGCCATCAGTGAGTCTGGCGGGAGGATATACAATGAGCAGTTCTTC	CAISESGGRIYNEQFF
TRBV4-1	-	TRBJ2-3	TRBD2	TGCGCCAGCAGCCACGTCGGAGGGGAGGGAGATACGCAGTATTTT	CASSHVGGEGDTQYF
TRBV15	-	TRBJ1-3	TRBD1	TGTGCCACCAGCAGAGATGGGGGACAGCTTCTCTCTGGAAACACCATATATTTT	CATSRDGGQLLSGNTIYF
TRBV5-4	-	TRBJ2-7	TRBD1	TGTGCCAGCAGCTTGGTTTCCGGGACAGGGGGCTCCGAGCAGTACTTC	CASSLVSGTGGSEQYF
TRBV27	-	TRBJ1-2	-	TGTGCCAGCAGTCTAGCCGGGAACTATGGCTACACCTTC	CASSLAGNYGYTF
TRBV5-1	few	TRBJ2-7	-	TGCGCCAGCGGACCTCCCGGGAAGCCGCACGAGCAGTACTTC	CASGPPGKPHEQYF
TRBV30	-	TRBJ2-5	-	TGTGCCTGGAGCCCTCGGGGGACCCAGTACTTC	CAWSPRGTQYF
TRBV6-6	-	TRBJ2-1	-	TGTGCCAGCAGTTACTCATCCGGTTACAATGAGCAGTTCTTC	CASSYSSGYNEQFF
TRBV5-1	-	TRBJ1-2	-	TGCGCCAGCAGCTCGCCCTCTTTTCAAAAACAGGGCCAGGCTAACTATGGCTACACCTTC	CASSSPSFQKQGQANYGYTF
TRBV5-6	-	TRBJ1-1	-	TGTGCCAGCAGCCCGGACACCTTAGCAGGTACTGAAGCTTTCTTT	CASSPDTLAGTEAFF
TRBV6-5	-	TRBJ2-2	-	TGTGCCAGCAGCTTCGACAGTTATCACACCGGGGAGCTGTTTTTT	CASSFDSYHTGELFF
TRBV9	-	TRBJ2-3	-	TGTGCCAGCAGCGTAGGTCTCACTGATACGCAGTATTTT	CASSVGLTDTQYF
TRBV19	-	TRBJ1-2	TRBD1	TGTGCCAGTAGAACTACAGGGGCTGGCTATGGCTACACCTTC	CASRTTGAGYGYTF
TRBV6-6	-	TRBJ1-5	TRBD1	TGTGCCAGCAGTTGGACAGGGGGACCCAATCAGCCCCAGCATTTT	CASSWTGGPNQPQHF
TRBV7-3	-	TRBJ2-7	-	TGTGCCAGCAGCTTAAATGCGGGGTCCGCCTACGAGCAGTACTTC	CASSLNAGSAYEQYF
TRBV6-5	-	TRBJ1-2	-	TGTGCCAGCAGTTATGCGGAGGACTATGGCTACACCTTC	CASSYAEDYGYTF
TRBV4-1	-	TRBJ1-2	-	TGCGCCAGCAGCCAGGCCTCCCAATTGGGCGGCTACACCTTC	CASSQASQLGGYTF
TRBV7-2	few	TRBJ2-5	TRBD2	TGTGCCAGCAGCTCGGGACTAGCGGGGGTAAAGACCCAGTACTTC	CASSSGLAGVKTQYF
TRBV2	-	TRBJ2-1	TRBD1	TGTGCCATCGGCGGGACAGGGGTGAGGGAGCAGTTCTTC	CAIGGTGVREQFF
TRBV2	-	TRBJ1-5	-	TGTGCCAGCAGTCGGGACGGGGGGAATCAGCCCCAGCATTTT	CASSRDGGNQPQHF
TRBV7-9	-	TRBJ1-5	TRBD1	TGTGCCAGCAGCTTAGGGACAGGGGGCCCTAATCAGCCCCAGCATTTT	CASSLGTGGPNQPQHF
TRBV6-5	-	TRBJ1-1	-	TGTGCCAGCAGTTACTCGGGCGGCAGGGGGAACACTGAAGCTTTCTTT	CASSYSGGRGNTEAFF
TRBV25-1	-	TRBJ1-1	TRBD1	TGTGCCAGCAGTGCCACAGGGGGGGGGAACACTGAAGCTTTCTTT	CASSATGGGNTEAFF
TRBV28	-	TRBJ2-7	TRBD1	TGTGCCAGCAGGGGGACAGAGCCCTCGTACGAGCAGTACTTC	CASRGTEPSYEQYF
TRBV28	-	TRBJ1-5	TRBD1	TGTGCCAGCAGGGTGTCACAGGGGGCGGGTCAGCCCCAGCATTTT	CASRVSQGAGQPQHF
TRBV28	-	TRBJ2-1	TRBD2	TGTGCCAGCAGAGCGGGAGGGTCCTACAATGAGCAGTTCTTC	CASRAGGSYNEQFF
TRBV5-1	-	TRBJ1-1	-	TGCGCCAGCAGCTTGGTTGGAGCGCCGAACACTGAAGCTTTCTTT	CASSLVGAPNTEAFF
TRBV6-5	-	TRBJ2-3	-	TGTGCCACCGCCCTCAGGGCAGCAACAGATACGCAGTATTTT	CATALRAATDTQYF
TRBV9	-	TRBJ1-2	-	TGTGCCAGCAGCCATAGGGGGGGCTACACCTTC	CASSHRGGYTF
TRBV4-1	-	TRBJ1-3	-	TGCGCCAGCAGCCCGCCTCAGGGTGGAAACACCATATATTTT	CASSPPQGGNTIYF
TRBV29-1	-	TRBJ1-2	TRBD1	TGCAGCATTAGACAGGGGAAGGACTATGGCTACACCTTC	CSIRQGKDYGYTF
TRBV19	-	TRBJ1-2	TRBD1	TGTGCCAGTAGTCAGACAGGGAACTATGGCTACACCTTC	CASSQTGNYGYTF
TRBV5-4	-	TRBJ1-1	TRBD1	TGTGCCAGCAGCAGAGGCACTTTCGGACAGGCCGACACTGAAGCTTTCTTT	CASSRGTFGQADTEAFF
TRBV13	-	TRBJ2-1	TRBD1	TGTGCCAGCAGCTGGCCGGGACAGGGATACAATGAGCAGTTCTTC	CASSWPGQGYNEQFF
TRBV9	-	TRBJ1-1	TRBD1	TGTGCCAGCAGCGCCTTATCCGGGACAGAGATGAACACTGAAGCTTTCTTT	CASSALSGTEMNTEAFF
TRBV28	-	TRBJ1-6	-	TGTGCCAGCACCTCAGGGAAGGACTATAATTCACCCCTCCACTTT	CASTSGKDYNSPLHF
TRBV19	-	TRBJ1-2	-	TGTGCCAGTAGTATCCTTGCGGATGGCTACACCTTC	CASSILADGYTF
TRBV28	-	TRBJ1-5	-	TGTGCCAGCAGTCCATTAGGGAGGCCCCAGCATTTT	CASSPLGRPQHF
TRBV7-9	few	TRBJ1-5	TRBD1	TGTGCCAGCGGACAGGGCCTCCGTCAGCCCCAGCATTTT	CASGQGLRQPQHF